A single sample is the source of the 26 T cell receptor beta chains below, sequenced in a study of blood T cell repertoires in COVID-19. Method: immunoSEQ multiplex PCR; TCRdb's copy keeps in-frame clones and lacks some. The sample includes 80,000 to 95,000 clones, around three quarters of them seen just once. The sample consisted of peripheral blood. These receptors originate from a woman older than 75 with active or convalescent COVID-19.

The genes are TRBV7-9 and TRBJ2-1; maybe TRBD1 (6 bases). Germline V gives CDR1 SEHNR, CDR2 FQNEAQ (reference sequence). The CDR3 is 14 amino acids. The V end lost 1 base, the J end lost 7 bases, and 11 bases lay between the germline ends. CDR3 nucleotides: TGTGCCAGCAGCTTAGAGGGGGTGTCGAATGAGCAGTTCTTC. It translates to CASSLEGVSNEQFF.

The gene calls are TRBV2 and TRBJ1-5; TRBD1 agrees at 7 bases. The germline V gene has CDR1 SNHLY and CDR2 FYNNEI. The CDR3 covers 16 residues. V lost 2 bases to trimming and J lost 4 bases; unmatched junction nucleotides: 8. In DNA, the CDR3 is TGTGCCAGCAGTGAATGGGCAGGGGGGCCTAATCAGCCCCAGCATTTT. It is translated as CASSEWAGGPNQPQHF.

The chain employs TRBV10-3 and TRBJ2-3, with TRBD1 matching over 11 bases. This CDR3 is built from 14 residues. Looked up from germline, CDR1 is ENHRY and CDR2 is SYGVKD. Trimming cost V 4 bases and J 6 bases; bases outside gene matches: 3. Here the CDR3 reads CAISGDRGVDTQYF. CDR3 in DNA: TGTGCCATCAGTGGGGACAGGGGGGTGGATACGCAGTATTTT.

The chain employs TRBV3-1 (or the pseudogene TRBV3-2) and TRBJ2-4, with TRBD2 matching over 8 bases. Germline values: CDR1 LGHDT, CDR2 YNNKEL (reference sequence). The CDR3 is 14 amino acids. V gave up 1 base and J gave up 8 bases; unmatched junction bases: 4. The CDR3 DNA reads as TGTGCCAGCAGCCAAGGGCCCGGGGGGGACATTCAGTACTTC. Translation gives CASSQGPGGDIQYF.

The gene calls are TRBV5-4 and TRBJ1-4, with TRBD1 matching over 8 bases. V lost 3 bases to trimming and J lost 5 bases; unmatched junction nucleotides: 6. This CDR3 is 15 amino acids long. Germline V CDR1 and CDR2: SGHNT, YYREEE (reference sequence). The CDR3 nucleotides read TGTGCCAGCAGCTCCCAGACAGGGGACAATGAAAAACTGTTTTTT. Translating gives CASSSQTGDNEKLFF.

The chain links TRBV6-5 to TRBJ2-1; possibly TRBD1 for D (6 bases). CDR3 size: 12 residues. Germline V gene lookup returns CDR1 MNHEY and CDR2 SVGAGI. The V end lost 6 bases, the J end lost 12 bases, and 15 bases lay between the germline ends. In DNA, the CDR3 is TGTGCCAGCAGCCCCCGCGGCAGGGGGCAGTTCTTC. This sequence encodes CASSPRGRGQFF.

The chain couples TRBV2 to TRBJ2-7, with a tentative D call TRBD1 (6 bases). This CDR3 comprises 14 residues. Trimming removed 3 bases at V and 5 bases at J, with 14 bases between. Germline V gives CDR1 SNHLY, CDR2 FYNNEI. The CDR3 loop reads CASSETGHLNEQYF. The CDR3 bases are TGTGCCAGCAGTGAGACGGGACATTTGAACGAGCAGTACTTC.

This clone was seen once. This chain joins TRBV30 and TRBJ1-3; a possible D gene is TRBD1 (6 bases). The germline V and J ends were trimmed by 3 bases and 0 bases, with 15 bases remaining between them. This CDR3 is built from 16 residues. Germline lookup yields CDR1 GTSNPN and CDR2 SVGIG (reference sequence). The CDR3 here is CAWRLFARGSGNTIYF. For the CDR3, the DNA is TGTGCCTGGAGACTATTCGCCAGGGGCTCTGGAAACACCATATATTTT. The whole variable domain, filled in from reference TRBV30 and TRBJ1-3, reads SQTIHQWPATLVQPVGSPLSLECTVEGTSNPNLYWYRQAAGRGLQLLFYSVGIGQISSEVPQNLSASRPQDRQFILSSKKLLLSDSGFYLCAWRLFARGSGNTIYFGEGSWLTVV.

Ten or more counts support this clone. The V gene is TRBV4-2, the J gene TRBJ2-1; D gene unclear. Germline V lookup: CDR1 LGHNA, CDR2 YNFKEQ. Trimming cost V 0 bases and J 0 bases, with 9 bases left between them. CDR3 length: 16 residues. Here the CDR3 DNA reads TGTGCCAGCAGCCAAGAAGCCACTCCCTCCTACAATGAGCAGTTCTTC. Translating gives CASSQEATPSYNEQFF.

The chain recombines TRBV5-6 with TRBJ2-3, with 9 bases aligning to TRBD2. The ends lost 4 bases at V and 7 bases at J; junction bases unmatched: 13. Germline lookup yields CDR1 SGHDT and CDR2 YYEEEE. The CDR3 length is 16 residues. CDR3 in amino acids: CASSLPGAGGGYTQYF. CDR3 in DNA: TGTGCCAGCAGCCTGCCGGGAGCGGGGGGTGGGTATACGCAGTATTTT.

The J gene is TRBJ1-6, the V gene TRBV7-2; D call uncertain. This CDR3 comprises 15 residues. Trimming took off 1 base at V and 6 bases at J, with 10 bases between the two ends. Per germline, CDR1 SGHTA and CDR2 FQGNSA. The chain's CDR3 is CASSLGQVFNSPLHF. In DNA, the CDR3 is TGTGCCAGCAGCTTAGGGCAGGTCTTTAATTCACCCCTCCACTTT.

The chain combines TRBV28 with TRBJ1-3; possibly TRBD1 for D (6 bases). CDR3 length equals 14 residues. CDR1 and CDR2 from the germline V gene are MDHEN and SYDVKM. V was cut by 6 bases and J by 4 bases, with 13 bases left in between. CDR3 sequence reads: CASSLPGTGNTIYF. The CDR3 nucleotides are TGTGCCAGCAGCTTACCGGGGACAGGAAACACCATATATTTT.

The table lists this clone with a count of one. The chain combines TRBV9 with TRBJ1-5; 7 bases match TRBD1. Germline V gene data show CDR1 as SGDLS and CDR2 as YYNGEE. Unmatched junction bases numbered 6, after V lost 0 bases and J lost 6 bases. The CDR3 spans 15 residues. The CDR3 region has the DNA TGTGCCAGCAGCGTAGACCCAGGGGGAAGTCAGCCCCAGCATTTT. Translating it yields CASSVDPGGSQPQHF.

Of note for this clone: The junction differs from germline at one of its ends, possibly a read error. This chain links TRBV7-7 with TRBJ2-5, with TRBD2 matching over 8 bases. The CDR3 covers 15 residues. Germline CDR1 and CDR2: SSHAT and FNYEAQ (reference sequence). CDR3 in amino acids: CASSLGTSRGETQYF. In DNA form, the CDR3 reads TGTGCTAGCAGCTTAGGGACTAGTAGGGGCGAGACCCAGTACTTC.

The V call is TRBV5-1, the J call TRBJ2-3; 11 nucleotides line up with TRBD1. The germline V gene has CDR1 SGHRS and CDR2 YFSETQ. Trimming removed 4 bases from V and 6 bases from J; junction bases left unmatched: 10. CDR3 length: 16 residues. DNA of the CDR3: TGCGCCAGCAGCAAGGACAGGGGGCTGGTAGCCGATACGCAGTATTTT. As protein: CASSKDRGLVADTQYF.

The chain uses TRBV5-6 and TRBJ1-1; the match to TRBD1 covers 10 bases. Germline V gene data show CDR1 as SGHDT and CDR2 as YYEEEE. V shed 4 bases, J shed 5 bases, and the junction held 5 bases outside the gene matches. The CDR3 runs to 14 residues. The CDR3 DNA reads TGTGCCAGCAGCCGAGGGACAGGGGAAACTGAAGCTTTCTTT. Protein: CASSRGTGETEAFF.

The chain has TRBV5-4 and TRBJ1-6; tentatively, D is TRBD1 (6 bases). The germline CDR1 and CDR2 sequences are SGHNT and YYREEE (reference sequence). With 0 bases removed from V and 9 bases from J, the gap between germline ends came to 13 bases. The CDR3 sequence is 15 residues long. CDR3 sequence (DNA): TGTGCCAGCAGCTTGGGAACAGGGAGGGGTTCACCCCTCCACTTT. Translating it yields CASSLGTGRGSPLHF.

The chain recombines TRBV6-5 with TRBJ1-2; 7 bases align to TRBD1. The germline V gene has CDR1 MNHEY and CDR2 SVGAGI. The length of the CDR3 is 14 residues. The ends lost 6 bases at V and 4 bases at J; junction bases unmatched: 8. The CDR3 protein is CASRHGTDLYGYTF. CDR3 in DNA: TGTGCCAGCAGACACGGGACAGACCTCTATGGCTACACCTTC.

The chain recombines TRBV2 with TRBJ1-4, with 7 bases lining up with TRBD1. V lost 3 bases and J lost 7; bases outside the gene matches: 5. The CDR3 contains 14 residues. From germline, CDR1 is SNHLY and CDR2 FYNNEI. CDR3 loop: CASSEGTAIEKLFF. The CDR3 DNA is TGTGCCAGCAGTGAGGGGACAGCAATTGAAAAACTGTTTTTT.

CDR3 loop: CASSSTGYSNQPQHF. In DNA, the CDR3 is TGTGCCAGCAGCAGTACAGGGTACAGCAATCAGCCCCAGCATTTT. The chain employs TRBV6-5 and TRBJ1-5, with a weak D call TRBD1 (6 bases). This CDR3 spans 15 amino acids. The germline gives CDR1 MNHEY, CDR2 SVGAGI. Between the trimmed V and J ends, which lost 6 bases and 1 base, there was a span of 13 bases.

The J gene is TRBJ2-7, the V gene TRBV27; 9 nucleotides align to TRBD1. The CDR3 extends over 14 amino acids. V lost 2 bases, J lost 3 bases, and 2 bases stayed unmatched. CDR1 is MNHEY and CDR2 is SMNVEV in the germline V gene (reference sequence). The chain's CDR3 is CASSLAGQGYEQYF. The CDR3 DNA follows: TGTGCCAGCAGTTTAGCGGGACAGGGCTACGAGCAGTACTTC.

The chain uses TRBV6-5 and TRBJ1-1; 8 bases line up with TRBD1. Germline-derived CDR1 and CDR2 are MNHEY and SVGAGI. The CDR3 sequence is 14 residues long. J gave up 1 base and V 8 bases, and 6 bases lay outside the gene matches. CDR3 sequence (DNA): TGTGCCAGCGCCCGGGGACAGGCGAACACTGAAGCTTTCTTT. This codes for CASARGQANTEAFF.

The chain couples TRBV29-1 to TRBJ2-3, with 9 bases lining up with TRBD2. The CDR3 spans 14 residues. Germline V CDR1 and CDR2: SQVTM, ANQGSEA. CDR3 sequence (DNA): TGCAGTGGACTCGGGCGGGGGGGCGGCGATACGCAGTATTTT. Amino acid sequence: CSGLGRGGGDTQYF.

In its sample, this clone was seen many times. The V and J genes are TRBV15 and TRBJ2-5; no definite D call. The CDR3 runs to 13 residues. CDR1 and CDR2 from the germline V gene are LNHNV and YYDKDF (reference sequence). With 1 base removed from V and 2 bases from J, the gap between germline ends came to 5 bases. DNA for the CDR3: TGTGCCACCAGCAGAGTAATTCAAGAGACCCAGTACTTC. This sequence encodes CATSRVIQETQYF.

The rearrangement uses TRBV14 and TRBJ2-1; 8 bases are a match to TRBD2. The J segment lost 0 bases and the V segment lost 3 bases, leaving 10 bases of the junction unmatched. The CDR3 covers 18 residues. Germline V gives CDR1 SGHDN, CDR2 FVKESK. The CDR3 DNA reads TGTGCCAGCAGCCAGCGGCGGGGGGATGTATACTCCTACAATGAGCAGTTCTTC. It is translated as CASSQRRGDVYSYNEQFF. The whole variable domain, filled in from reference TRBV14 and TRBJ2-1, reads EAGVTQFPSHSVIEKGQTVTLRCDPISGHDNLYWYRRVMGKEIKFLLHFVKESKQDESGMPNNRFLAERTGGTYSTLKVQPAELEDSGVYFCASSQRRGDVYSYNEQFFGPGTRLTVL.

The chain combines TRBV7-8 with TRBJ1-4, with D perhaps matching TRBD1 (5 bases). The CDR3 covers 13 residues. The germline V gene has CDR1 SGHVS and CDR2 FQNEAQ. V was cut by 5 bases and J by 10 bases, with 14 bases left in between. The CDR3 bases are TGTGCCAGCAGCCCCACGGGGGTTGGAAAACTGTTTTTT. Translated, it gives CASSPTGVGKLFF.